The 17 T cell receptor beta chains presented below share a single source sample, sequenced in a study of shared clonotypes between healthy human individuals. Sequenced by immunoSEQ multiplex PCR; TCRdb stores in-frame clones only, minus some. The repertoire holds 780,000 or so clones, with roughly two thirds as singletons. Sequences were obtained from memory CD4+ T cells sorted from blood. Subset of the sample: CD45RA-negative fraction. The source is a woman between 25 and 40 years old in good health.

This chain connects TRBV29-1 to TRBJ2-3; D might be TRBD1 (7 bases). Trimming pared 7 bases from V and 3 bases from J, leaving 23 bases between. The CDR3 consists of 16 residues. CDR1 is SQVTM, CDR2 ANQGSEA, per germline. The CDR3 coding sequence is TGCAGCGCCCGGGGAGCGACGACAGGGAGGACAGATACGCAGTATTTT. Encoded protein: CSARGATTGRTDTQYF.

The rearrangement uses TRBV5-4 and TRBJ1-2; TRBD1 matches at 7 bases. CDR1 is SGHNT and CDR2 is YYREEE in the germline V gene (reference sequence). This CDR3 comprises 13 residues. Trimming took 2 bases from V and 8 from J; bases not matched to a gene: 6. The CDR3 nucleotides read TGTGCCAGCAGCTTACAGGGGTCGGGGGGCTACACCTTC. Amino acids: CASSLQGSGGYTF.

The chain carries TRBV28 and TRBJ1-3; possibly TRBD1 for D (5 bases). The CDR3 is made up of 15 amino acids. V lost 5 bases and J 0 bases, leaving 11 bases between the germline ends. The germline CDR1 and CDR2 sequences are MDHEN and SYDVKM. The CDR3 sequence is CASSPGRFSGNTIYF. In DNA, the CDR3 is TGTGCCAGCAGTCCAGGGAGATTCTCTGGAAACACCATATATTTT.

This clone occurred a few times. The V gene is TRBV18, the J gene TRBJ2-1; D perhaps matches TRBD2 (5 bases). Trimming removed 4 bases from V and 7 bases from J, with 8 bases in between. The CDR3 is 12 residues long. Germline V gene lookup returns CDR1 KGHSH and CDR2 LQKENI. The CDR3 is CASSLWTNEQFF. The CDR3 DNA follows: TGTGCCAGCTCACTGTGGACTAATGAGCAGTTCTTC.

This chain's CDR3 is CASSYYGATGGEQYF. The CDR3 DNA reads TGTGCCAGCAGTTACTACGGGGCCACCGGGGGTGAGCAGTACTTC. The V call is TRBV6-5, the J call TRBJ2-7; D is possibly TRBD2 (6 bases). Trimming left V 1 base short and J 7 bases short, with 17 bases between. Germline CDR1 is MNHEY and CDR2 is SVGAGI. The CDR3 spans 15 residues.

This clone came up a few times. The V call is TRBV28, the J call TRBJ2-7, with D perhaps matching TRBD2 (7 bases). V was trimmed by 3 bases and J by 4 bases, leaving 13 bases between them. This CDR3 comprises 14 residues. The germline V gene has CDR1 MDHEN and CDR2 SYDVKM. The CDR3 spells CASSLSGGTYEQYF. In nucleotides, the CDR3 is TGTGCCAGCAGTTTGTCGGGGGGCACATACGAGCAGTACTTC.

CDR3 residues: CASSFKRGQPQHF. The CDR3 DNA reads TGTGCCAGTAGTTTCAAGAGGGGTCAGCCCCAGCATTTT. The chain joins TRBV19 to TRBJ1-5; possible D gene TRBD1, 5 bases. Trimming removed 5 bases from V and 6 bases from J, with 11 bases in between. CDR1 and CDR2 from the germline V gene are LNHDA and SQIVND (reference sequence). The CDR3 consists of 13 residues.

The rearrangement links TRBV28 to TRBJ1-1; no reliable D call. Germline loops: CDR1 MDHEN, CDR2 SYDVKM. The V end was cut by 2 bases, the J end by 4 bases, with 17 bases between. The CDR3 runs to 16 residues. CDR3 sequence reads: CASSLHHAASGTEAFF. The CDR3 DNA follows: TGTGCCAGCAGTTTACATCATGCGGCTTCGGGCACTGAAGCTTTCTTT.

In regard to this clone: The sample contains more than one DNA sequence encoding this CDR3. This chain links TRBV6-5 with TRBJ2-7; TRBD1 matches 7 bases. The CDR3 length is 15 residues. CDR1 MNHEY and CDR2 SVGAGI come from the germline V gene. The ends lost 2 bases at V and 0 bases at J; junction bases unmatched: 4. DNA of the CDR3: TGTGCCAGCAGTTACGACCGGGACAGCTCCTACGAGCAGTACTTC. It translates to CASSYDRDSSYEQYF.

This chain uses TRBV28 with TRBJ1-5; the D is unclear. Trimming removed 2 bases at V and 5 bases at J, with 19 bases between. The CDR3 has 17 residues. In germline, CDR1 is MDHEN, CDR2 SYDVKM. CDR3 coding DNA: TGTGCCAGCAGTTTACCCTCTGTAATTGGTATGGATCAGCCCCAGCATTTT. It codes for CASSLPSVIGMDQPQHF. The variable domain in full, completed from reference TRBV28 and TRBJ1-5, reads DVKVTQSSRYLVKRTGEKVFLECVQDMDHENMFWYRQDPGLGLRLIYFSYDVKMKEKGDIPEGYSVSREKKERFSLILESASTNQTSMYLCASSLPSVIGMDQPQHFGDGTRLSIL.

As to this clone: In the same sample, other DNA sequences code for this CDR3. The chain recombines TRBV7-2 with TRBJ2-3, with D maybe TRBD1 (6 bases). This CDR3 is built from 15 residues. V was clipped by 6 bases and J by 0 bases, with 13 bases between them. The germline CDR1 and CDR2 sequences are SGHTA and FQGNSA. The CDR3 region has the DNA TGTGCCAGCAGTCTGGGACATCCTAGCACAGATACGCAGTATTTT. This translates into CASSLGHPSTDTQYF.

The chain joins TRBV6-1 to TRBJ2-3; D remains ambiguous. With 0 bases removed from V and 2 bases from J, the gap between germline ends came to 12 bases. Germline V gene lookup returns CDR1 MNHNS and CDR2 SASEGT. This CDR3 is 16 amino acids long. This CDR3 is CASSEAPVISTDTQYF. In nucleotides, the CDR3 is TGTGCCAGCAGTGAAGCGCCAGTAATATCCACAGATACGCAGTATTTT.

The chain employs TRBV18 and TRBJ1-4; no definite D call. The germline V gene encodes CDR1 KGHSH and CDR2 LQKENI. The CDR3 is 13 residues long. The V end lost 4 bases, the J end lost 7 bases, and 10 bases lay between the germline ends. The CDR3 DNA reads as TGTGCCAGCTCACGTGCGGAGACTGAAAAACTGTTTTTT. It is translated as CASSRAETEKLFF.

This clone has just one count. CDR3 DNA: TGTGCCAGCTTCCCCTTGGAAGCGAACTCCTACAATGAGCAGTTCTTC. It yields the protein CASFPLEANSYNEQFF. The gene calls are TRBV18 and TRBJ2-1; D uncertain. CDR1 and CDR2 (germline): KGHSH, LQKENI. The CDR3 covers 16 residues. The V end was cut by 7 bases, the J end by 0 bases, with 16 bases between.

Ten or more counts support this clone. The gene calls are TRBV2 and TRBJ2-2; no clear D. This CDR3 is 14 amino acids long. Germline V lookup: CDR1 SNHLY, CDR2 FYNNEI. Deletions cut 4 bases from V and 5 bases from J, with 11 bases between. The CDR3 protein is CASSGRRNTGELFF. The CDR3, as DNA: TGTGCCAGCAGTGGTAGGAGAAATACCGGGGAGCTGTTTTTT.

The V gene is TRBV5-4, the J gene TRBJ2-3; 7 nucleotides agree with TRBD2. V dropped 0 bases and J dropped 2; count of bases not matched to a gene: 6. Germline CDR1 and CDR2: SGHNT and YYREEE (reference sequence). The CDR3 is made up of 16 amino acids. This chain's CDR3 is CASSLVPAGNTDTQYF. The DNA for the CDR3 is TGTGCCAGCAGCTTGGTTCCAGCGGGAAACACAGATACGCAGTATTTT. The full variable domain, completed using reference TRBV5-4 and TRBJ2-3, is ETGVTQSPTHLIKTRGQQVTLRCSSQSGHNTVSWYQQALGQGPQFIFQYYREEENGRGNFPPRFSGLQFPNYSSELNVNALELDDSALYLCASSLVPAGNTDTQYFGPGTRLTVL.

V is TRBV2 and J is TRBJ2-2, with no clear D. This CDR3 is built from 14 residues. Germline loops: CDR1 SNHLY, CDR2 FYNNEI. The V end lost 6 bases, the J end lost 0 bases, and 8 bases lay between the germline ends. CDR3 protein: CASRARPNTGELFF. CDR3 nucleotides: TGTGCCAGCAGAGCACGTCCGAACACCGGGGAGCTGTTTTTT.